The next 3 T cell receptor beta chains were all read from a single sample in a study of Ad26.COV2.S vaccination and SARS-CoV-2 variants (dated by TCRdb to about 2021). The intended sense of this specimen's treatment or condition label: around 19 received Ad26.COV2.S at low or high dose, single or two shots; about 5 received placebo; per-sample allocation not given. For vaccine and placebo recipients, the sequenced repertoires came from samples collected on day 63 after the first injection. The library was made by the immunoSEQ multiplex PCR assay. TCRdb took over this immuneACCESS table, retaining in-frame rearrangements with V and J assigned. Such tables are incomplete; in checked studies, under half of the missing clones stem from an unresolved V gene, and the remainder is unexplained. Within this sample are roughly 410,000 clones, with about four fifths of them counted one time only. Of the sample, just under 7.5% falls within the top ten clones.

Sequenced here: peripheral blood, sampled in a trial of Ad26.COV2.S vaccine versus placebo. These receptors all come from a person aged 18-60 years who received the Ad26.COV2.S COVID-19 vaccine or a placebo.

This clone was seen more than once but under ten times. The chain couples TRBV19 to TRBJ1-6, with D possibly TRBD1 on 6 matching bases. Trimming removed 4 bases at V and 5 bases at J, with 15 bases between. The length of the CDR3 is 16 residues. CDR1 is LNHDA, CDR2 SQIVND, per germline (reference sequence). CDR3 bases: TGTGCCAGTAGTAAGTCAACAGGGAACAATAATTCACCCCTCCACTTT. The encoded protein is CASSKSTGNNNSPLHF.

The rearrangement joins TRBV19 to TRBJ2-2; 9 nucleotides match TRBD1. The CDR3 sequence is 15 residues long. The germline CDR1 and CDR2 sequences are LNHDA and SQIVND (reference sequence). J was trimmed by 6 bases and V by 3 bases; bases with no gene match: 5. This chain's CDR3 is CASSIGTGRAGELFF. In DNA, the CDR3 is TGTGCCAGTAGTATCGGGACAGGGCGGGCCGGGGAGCTGTTTTTT.

This clone was found once. Other nucleotide sequences from this sample produce the same CDR3. The CDR3 DNA reads TGTGCCAGCTCCCCCGGAGGGAACACTGAAGCTTTCTTT. Translation gives CASSPGGNTEAFF. V and J are TRBV18 and TRBJ1-1; D remains unclear. The CDR3 sequence is 13 residues long. The V and J ends lost 6 bases and 1 base respectively, with 9 bases between them. Germline lookup yields CDR1 KGHSH and CDR2 LQKENI.